One and the same sample provided the 10 T cell receptor beta chains below, sequenced in a study of T cell changes during pregnancy in multiple sclerosis. Measured with immunoSEQ multiplex PCR; TCRdb has only the in-frame clones, and not every one. The sample has around 80,000 clones; under 95% are singletons. Sequences were derived from peripheral blood, sampled before pregnancy. These receptor sequences come from a female donor with multiple sclerosis, enrolled in a pregnancy study.

The chain combines TRBV28 with TRBJ1-1; 7 nucleotides agree with TRBD1. Looked up from germline, CDR1 is MDHEN and CDR2 is SYDVKM. The CDR3 has 13 residues. V dropped 6 bases and J dropped 5; count of bases not matched to a gene: 6. This CDR3 is CASRLDRVTEAFF. The CDR3 DNA follows: TGTGCCAGCAGACTAGACAGGGTTACTGAAGCTTTCTTT.

This clone was counted once. The chain uses TRBV2 and TRBJ2-3; D possibly corresponds to TRBD1 (5 bases). Trimming shortened V by 7 bases and J by 5 bases, and 7 bases separated the two germline ends. The CDR3 runs 11 residues. The germline V gene has CDR1 SNHLY and CDR2 FYNNEI. This CDR3 is CASKQEDTQYF. CDR3 DNA: TGTGCCAGCAAACAGGAAGATACGCAGTATTTT.

The chain is built from TRBV15 and TRBJ2-3, with 9 bases matching TRBD1. The J segment lost 6 bases and the V segment lost 0 bases, leaving 7 bases of the junction unmatched. The CDR3 spans 16 residues. Germline CDR1 LNHNV, CDR2 YYDKDF (reference sequence). Here the CDR3 reads CATSREQGAPKDTQYF. The DNA for the CDR3 is TGTGCCACCAGCAGAGAACAGGGGGCGCCGAAGGATACGCAGTATTTT.

The chain joins TRBV9 to TRBJ1-1, with TRBD1 matching 8 bases. Trimming cost V 4 bases and J 1 base; bases outside gene matches: 3. In germline, CDR1 is SGDLS, CDR2 YYNGEE. The CDR3 length is 14 residues. Here the CDR3 reads CASSHGQGNTEAFF. The CDR3 nucleotides read TGTGCCAGCAGCCACGGACAGGGGAACACTGAAGCTTTCTTT.

V usage is TRBV30 and J usage is TRBJ1-3; D unresolved. The V and J ends lost 3 bases and 0 bases respectively, with 15 bases between them. CDR3 length: 16 residues. Germline V gene lookup returns CDR1 GTSNPN and CDR2 SVGIG (reference sequence). The CDR3 sequence: CAWSHGQAYSGNTIYF. CDR3 nucleotide sequence: TGTGCCTGGAGCCATGGGCAGGCCTACTCTGGAAACACCATATATTTT.

This clone has just one count. The chain combines TRBV5-1 with TRBJ2-3; TRBD2 is a possible D gene (5 bases). Germline assignment: CDR1 SGHRS and CDR2 YFSETQ. The CDR3 extends over 14 amino acids. V shed 0 bases and J shed 0 bases, with 5 bases lying between them. The CDR3 is CASSLGTSTDTQYF. In DNA, the CDR3 is TGCGCCAGCAGCTTGGGGACTAGCACAGATACGCAGTATTTT.

V and J are TRBV5-4 and TRBJ2-5; 9 positions match TRBD2. Germline V gene data show CDR1 as SGHNT and CDR2 as YYREEE (reference sequence). The CDR3 has 14 amino acids. The junction had 3 bases not matched to a gene; V was cut back by 4 bases and J by 2 bases. The chain's CDR3 is CASSILAGQETQYF. Written as DNA, the CDR3 is TGTGCCAGCAGCATTCTAGCGGGACAAGAGACCCAGTACTTC. The variable domain in full, with the rest retrieved from reference TRBV5-4 and TRBJ2-5, is ETGVTQSPTHLIKTRGQQVTLRCSSQSGHNTVSWYQQALGQGPQFIFQYYREEENGRGNFPPRFSGLQFPNYSSELNVNALELDDSALYLCASSILAGQETQYFGPGTRLLVL.

The chain has TRBV28 and TRBJ1-1; D is unresolved. From germline, CDR1 is MDHEN and CDR2 SYDVKM. The CDR3 has 12 residues. The V end lost 6 bases, the J end lost 1 base, and 6 bases lay between the germline ends. The CDR3 here is CASSLTNTEAFF. The CDR3 DNA follows: TGTGCCAGCAGCCTAACGAACACTGAAGCTTTCTTT.

This chain joins TRBV30 and TRBJ1-6; 7 nucleotides align to TRBD1. Germline CDR1 is GTSNPN and CDR2 is SVGIG (reference sequence). The ends lost 5 bases at V and 6 bases at J; junction bases unmatched: 4. The length of the CDR3 is 13 residues. The CDR3 protein is CAWDRDSNSPLHF. CDR3 DNA sequence: TGTGCCTGGGACCGGGACAGTAATTCACCCCTCCACTTT.

The genes are TRBV6-5 and TRBJ2-7; 9 bases fit TRBD1. The CDR3 is 15 amino acids. Germline V gives CDR1 MNHEY, CDR2 SVGAGI. J gave up 3 bases and V 8 bases, and 11 bases lay outside the gene matches. The DNA of the CDR3 is TGTGCCAGCGGCCCAGCCGGGACAGGGAACTACGAGCAGTACTTC. Translated: CASGPAGTGNYEQYF.